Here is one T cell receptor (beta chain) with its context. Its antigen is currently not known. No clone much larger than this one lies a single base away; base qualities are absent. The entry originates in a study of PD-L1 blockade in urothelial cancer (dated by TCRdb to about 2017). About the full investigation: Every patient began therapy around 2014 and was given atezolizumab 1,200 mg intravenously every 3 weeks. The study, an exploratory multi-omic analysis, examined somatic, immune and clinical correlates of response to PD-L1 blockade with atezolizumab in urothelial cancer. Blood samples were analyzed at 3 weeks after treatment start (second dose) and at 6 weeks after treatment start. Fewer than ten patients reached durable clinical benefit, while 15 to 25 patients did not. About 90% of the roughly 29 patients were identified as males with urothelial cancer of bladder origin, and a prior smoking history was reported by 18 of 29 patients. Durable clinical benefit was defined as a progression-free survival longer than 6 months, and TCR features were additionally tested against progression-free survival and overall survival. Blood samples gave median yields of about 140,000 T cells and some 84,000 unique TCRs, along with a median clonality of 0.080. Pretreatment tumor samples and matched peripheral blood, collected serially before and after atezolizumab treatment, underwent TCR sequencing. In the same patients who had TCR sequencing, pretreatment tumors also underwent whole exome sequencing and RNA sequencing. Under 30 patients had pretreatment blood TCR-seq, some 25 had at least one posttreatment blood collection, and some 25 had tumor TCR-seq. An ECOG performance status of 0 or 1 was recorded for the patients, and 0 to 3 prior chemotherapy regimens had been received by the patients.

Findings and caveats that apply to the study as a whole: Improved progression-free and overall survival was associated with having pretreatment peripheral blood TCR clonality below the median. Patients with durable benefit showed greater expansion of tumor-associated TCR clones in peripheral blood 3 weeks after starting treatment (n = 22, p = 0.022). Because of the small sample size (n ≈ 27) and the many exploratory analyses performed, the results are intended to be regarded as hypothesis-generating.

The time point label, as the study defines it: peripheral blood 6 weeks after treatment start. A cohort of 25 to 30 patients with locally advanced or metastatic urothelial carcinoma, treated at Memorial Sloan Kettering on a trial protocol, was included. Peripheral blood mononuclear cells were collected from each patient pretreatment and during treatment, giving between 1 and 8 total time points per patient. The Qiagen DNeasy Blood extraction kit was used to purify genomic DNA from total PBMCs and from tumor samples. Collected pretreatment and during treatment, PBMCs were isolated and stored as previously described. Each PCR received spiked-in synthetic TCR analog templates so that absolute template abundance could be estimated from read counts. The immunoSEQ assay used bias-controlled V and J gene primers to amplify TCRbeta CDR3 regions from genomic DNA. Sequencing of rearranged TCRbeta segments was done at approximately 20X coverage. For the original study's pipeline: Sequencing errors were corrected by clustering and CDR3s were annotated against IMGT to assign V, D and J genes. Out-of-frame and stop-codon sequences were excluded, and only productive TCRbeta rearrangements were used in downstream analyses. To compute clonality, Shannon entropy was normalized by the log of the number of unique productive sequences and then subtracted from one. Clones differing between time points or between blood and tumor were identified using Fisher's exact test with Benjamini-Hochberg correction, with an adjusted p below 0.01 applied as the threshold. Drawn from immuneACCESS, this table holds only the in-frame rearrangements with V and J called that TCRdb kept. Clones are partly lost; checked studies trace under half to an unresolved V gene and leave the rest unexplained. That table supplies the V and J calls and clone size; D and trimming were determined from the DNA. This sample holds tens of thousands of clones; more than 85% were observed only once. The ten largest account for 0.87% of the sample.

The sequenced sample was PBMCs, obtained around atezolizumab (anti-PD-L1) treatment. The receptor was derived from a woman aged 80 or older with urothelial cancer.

DNA sequence: TGTGCCAGCAGCCTCCGGACTAGCGGTAACAATGAGCAGTTCTTC. It translates to CASSLRTSGNNEQFF. The chain uses TRBV14 and TRBJ2-1; TRBD2 aligns with 10 central bases. CDR1 and CDR2 are drawn from the germline V gene: SGHDN, FVKESK. Its CDR3 holds 15 amino acids, cysteine through phenylalanine. Kept here is only the CDR3 DNA, which spans 45 bases and is read in frame from base 1. Trimming takes 4 bases off V and 5 bases off J; junction bases not matched to a gene: 5.